A single sample gave rise to the 16 T cell receptor beta chains below, sequenced in a study of chemoradiotherapy in HPV16-positive cancers. Data came from immunoSEQ multiplex PCR; TCRdb stores just in-frame clones and leaves some out. In the table there are 20,000 or so clones, about 86% of which are singletons. The specimen was blood, collected from a patient who underwent chemoradiotherapy. The receptors were gathered from a human donor with HPV-associated anogenital cancer.

The V call is TRBV28, the J call TRBJ2-1, with D possibly being TRBD1 or TRBD2 (5 bases each). Trimming removed 4 bases from V and 6 bases from J, with 13 bases in between. In germline, CDR1 is MDHEN, CDR2 SYDVKM. The CDR3 extends over 14 amino acids. DNA of the CDR3: TGTGCCAGCAGTTCTCCGGGACCCGCCAATGAGCAGTTCTTC. Protein: CASSSPGPANEQFF.

This chain joins TRBV30 and TRBJ1-2; 11 bases are shared with TRBD1. Germline V gene lookup returns CDR1 GTSNPN and CDR2 SVGIG (reference sequence). The CDR3 spans 15 residues. The V gene end was trimmed by 0 bases and the J gene end by 7 bases; junction bases not matched to a gene: 7. CDR3 bases: TGTGCCTGGAGTGTAATGGGACAGGGGGTCGTTGGCTACACCTTC. Protein: CAWSVMGQGVVGYTF. The full variable domain, its missing parts supplied by reference TRBV30 and TRBJ1-2, is SQTIHQWPATLVQPVGSPLSLECTVEGTSNPNLYWYRQAAGRGLQLLFYSVGIGQISSEVPQNLSASRPQDRQFILSSKKLLLSDSGFYLCAWSVMGQGVVGYTFGSGTRLTVV.

V and J are TRBV7-8 and TRBJ2-5, with TRBD2 identical over 8 bases. This CDR3 has 13 amino acids. Per germline, CDR1 SGHVS and CDR2 FQNEAQ. Trimming at V came to 4 bases and at J to 12 bases, leaving 10 bases not matched to a gene. CDR3 in amino acids: CASSSGLADDEYF. CDR3 in DNA: TGTGCCAGCAGCTCCGGACTAGCCGACGATGAGTACTTC.

The DNA of the CDR3 is TGTGCCAGCAGACTACAGGGGAACACTGAAGCTTTCTTT. As protein: CASRLQGNTEAFF. This chain links TRBV7-2 with TRBJ1-1; TRBD1 might be the D (6 bases). Germline V gene data show CDR1 as SGHTA and CDR2 as FQGNSA. CDR3 length: 13 amino acids. V lost 6 bases to trimming and J lost 1 base, with 9 bases between them. Full variable domain (rest looked up from reference TRBV7-2 and TRBJ1-1): GAGVSQSPSNKVTEKGKDVELRCDPISGHTALYWYRQSLGQGLEFLIYFQGNSAPDKSGLPSDRFSAERTGGSVSTLTIQRTQQEDSAVYLCASRLQGNTEAFFGQGTRLTVV.

This chain uses TRBV6-5 with TRBJ2-7; TRBD2 matches at 10 bases. With 5 bases clipped from V and 3 bases from J, the junction kept 7 bases outside the gene matches. Germline loops: CDR1 MNHEY, CDR2 SVGAGI. CDR3 length equals 15 residues. The CDR3 DNA reads as TGTGCCAGCAGTCCTGTCTTAGCGGGGGGCTACGAGCAGTACTTC. Its protein is CASSPVLAGGYEQYF.

The chain uses TRBV5-6 and TRBJ1-1; D uncertain. The V gene lost 4 bases and the J gene lost 4 bases, with 8 bases spanning the gap. CDR1 is SGHDT and CDR2 is YYEEEE in the germline V gene. The CDR3 consists of 12 residues. The CDR3 region has the DNA TGTGCCAGCAGCCTAGGGAGCACTGAAGCTTTCTTT. This encodes CASSLGSTEAFF.

V and J are TRBV7-9 and TRBJ2-7; 10 bases are a match to TRBD2. The trim removed 5 bases at V and 1 base at J, leaving 11 bases unmatched. Germline V gene lookup returns CDR1 SEHNR and CDR2 FQNEAQ (reference sequence). This CDR3 has 17 residues. DNA for the CDR3: TGTGCCAGCAGCCAACTTCTTAGCGGGAGGTGGTCCTACGAGCAGTACTTC. Its translation is CASSQLLSGRWSYEQYF.

V is TRBV4-3 and J is TRBJ1-5; D is unresolved. Per germline, CDR1 LGHNA and CDR2 YSLEER. V was clipped by 0 bases and J by 10 bases, with 13 bases between them. The CDR3 length is 14 residues. The CDR3 DNA reads TGCGCCAGCAGCCAAGACGCCACAATCCGACCCCAGCATTTT. Its protein is CASSQDATIRPQHF.

A single count supports this clone. V and J are TRBV4-2 and TRBJ1-3; D possibly corresponds to TRBD1 (6 bases). Germline V gene sequence: CDR1 LGHNA, CDR2 YNFKEQ. Trimming pared 3 bases from V and 8 bases from J, leaving 14 bases between. The CDR3 contains 14 residues. CDR3 protein: CASSQGAGVDTIYF. Here the CDR3 DNA reads TGTGCCAGCAGCCAGGGGGCAGGGGTTGACACCATATATTTT.

This chain joins TRBV5-6 and TRBJ1-2; no clear D. The V and J ends lost 4 bases and 1 base respectively, with 14 bases between them. The germline CDR1 and CDR2 sequences are SGHDT and YYEEEE. This CDR3 is 15 amino acids long. The CDR3 region has the DNA TGTGCCAGCAGCCGTCGGGAGTTTTTTAACTATGGCTACACCTTC. Protein sequence: CASSRREFFNYGYTF.

The chain carries TRBV5-6 and TRBJ2-2; perhaps TRBD2 as D (7 bases). This CDR3 has 16 residues. V lost 2 bases and J 6 bases, leaving 17 bases between the germline ends. Germline V gene data show CDR1 as SGHDT and CDR2 as YYEEEE. CDR3 DNA: TGTGCCAGCAGCTTTTCGGGGGGCCTTTTTGCCGGGGAGCTGTTTTTT. The encoded protein is CASSFSGGLFAGELFF.

The rearrangement uses TRBV11-2 and TRBJ2-5, with 12 bases aligning to TRBD2. CDR3 length: 15 residues. V lost 5 bases, J lost 5 bases, and 6 bases stayed unmatched. The germline CDR1 and CDR2 sequences are SGHAT and FQNNGV. The CDR3 bases are TGTGCCAGCAGCACCGCTAGCGGGGGGGTTGAGACCCAGTACTTC. It encodes CASSTASGGVETQYF.

V and J are TRBV5-1 and TRBJ2-5; D is undetermined. Trimming pared 0 bases from V and 1 base from J, leaving 10 bases between. Germline loops: CDR1 SGHRS, CDR2 YFSETQ. CDR3 length: 15 residues. The CDR3 DNA sequence: TGCGCCAGCAGCTTGGCGCTTGGCAGCCAAGAGACCCAGTACTTC. This translates into CASSLALGSQETQYF.

This rearrangement joins TRBV4-3 to TRBJ2-7, with 7 bases that match TRBD1. After removal of 2 bases from V and 3 bases from J, the junction contained 4 bases not matched to a gene. Germline assignment: CDR1 LGHNA and CDR2 YSLEER. This CDR3 contains 14 residues. CDR3 nucleotide sequence: TGCGCCAGCAGCCAACGAGGGACAGACTACGAGCAGTACTTC. This gives the protein CASSQRGTDYEQYF.

The chain joins TRBV19 to TRBJ1-4, with TRBD1 matching over 9 bases. CDR3 length: 14 residues. J gave up 7 bases and V 5 bases, and 5 bases lay outside the gene matches. Germline V gene sequence: CDR1 LNHDA, CDR2 SQIVND (reference sequence). The CDR3 reads CASSQQGAGEKLFF. In nucleotides, the CDR3 is TGTGCCAGTAGTCAACAGGGGGCAGGTGAAAAACTGTTTTTT.

The rearrangement links TRBV27 to TRBJ2-1; TRBD2 matches 8 bases. Trimming removed 10 bases from V and 3 bases from J; junction bases left unmatched: 8. The CDR3 contains 14 residues. CDR1 is MNHEY and CDR2 is SMNVEV in the germline V gene (reference sequence). CDR3 bases: TGTGCCATCGGGGGGGCGGGAGTCTACAATGAGCAGTTCTTC. Protein product: CAIGGAGVYNEQFF.